This T cell receptor beta chain was recovered during a study of metastatic and nonmetastatic thyroid tumors. All patients were treatment-naive before thyroid surgery. TCRdb ran MiXCR on the PCR reads. The sample contains approximately 15,000 clones, approximately 20% of which appear only once. With V trimmed by 6 bases and J by 4 bases, 15 bases remained unmatched. There are 16 residues in the CDR3. Germline lookup yields CDR1 MNHNS and CDR2 SASEGT. Material: blood. The origin of this receptor is a female donor with papillary thyroid cancer or a benign thyroid nodule (not recorded which). Some clones in this sample may be carry-over from other donors' samples. The chain couples TRBV6-1 to TRBJ2-7; 7 bases align to TRBD2. CDR3 loop: CASSQILASLLYEQYF. CDR3 DNA sequence: TGTGCCAGCAGCCAGATACTAGCGTCACTTCTTTACGAGCAGTACTTC.